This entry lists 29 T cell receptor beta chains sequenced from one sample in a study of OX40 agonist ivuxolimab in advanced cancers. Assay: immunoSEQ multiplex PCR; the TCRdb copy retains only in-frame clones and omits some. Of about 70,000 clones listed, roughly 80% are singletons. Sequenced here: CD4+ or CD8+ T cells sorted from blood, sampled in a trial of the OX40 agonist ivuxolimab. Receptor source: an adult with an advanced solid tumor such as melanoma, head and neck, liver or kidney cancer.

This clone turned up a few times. The CDR3 DNA reads as TGTGCCAGTAGTTCCTTAGACATCTTCGGGGGAGACACTGAAGCTTTCTTT. It is translated as CASSSLDIFGGDTEAFF. This chain links TRBV19 with TRBJ1-1; tentative D call: TRBD1 (5 bases). The V gene lost 5 bases and the J gene lost 3 bases, with 22 bases spanning the gap. CDR1 is LNHDA and CDR2 is SQIVND in the germline V gene (reference sequence). This CDR3 region has 17 residues.

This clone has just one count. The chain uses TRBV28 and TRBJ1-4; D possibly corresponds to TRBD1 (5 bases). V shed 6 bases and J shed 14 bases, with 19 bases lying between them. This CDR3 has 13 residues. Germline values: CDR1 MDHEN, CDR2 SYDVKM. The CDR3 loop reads CASRPGGREWLFF. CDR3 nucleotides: TGTGCCAGCAGGCCCGGGGGTAGAGAGTGGCTGTTTTTT. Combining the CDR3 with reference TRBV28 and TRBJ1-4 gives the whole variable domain DVKVTQSSRYLVKRTGEKVFLECVQDMDHENMFWYRQDPGLGLRLIYFSYDVKMKEKGDIPEGYSVSREKKERFSLILESASTNQTSMYLCASRPGGREWLFFGSGTQLSVL.

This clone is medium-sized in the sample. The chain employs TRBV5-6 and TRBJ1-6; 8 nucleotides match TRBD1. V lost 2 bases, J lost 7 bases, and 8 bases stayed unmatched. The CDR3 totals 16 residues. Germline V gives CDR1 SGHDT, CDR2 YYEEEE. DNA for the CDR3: TGTGCCAGCAGCTTCCGGACAGGGCATAAGAATTCACCCCTCCACTTT. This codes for CASSFRTGHKNSPLHF.

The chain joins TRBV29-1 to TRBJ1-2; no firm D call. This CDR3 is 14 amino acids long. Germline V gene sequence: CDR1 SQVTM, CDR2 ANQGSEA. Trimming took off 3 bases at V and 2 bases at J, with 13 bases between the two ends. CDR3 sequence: CSVEGTTGNYGYTF. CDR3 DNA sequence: TGCAGCGTTGAGGGTACGACCGGGAACTATGGCTACACCTTC.

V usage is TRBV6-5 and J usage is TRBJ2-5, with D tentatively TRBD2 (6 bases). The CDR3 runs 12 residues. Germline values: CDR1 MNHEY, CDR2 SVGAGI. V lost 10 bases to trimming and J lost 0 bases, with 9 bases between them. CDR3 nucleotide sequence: TGTGCCACGGGAGAATACCAAGAGACCCAGTACTTC. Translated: CATGEYQETQYF.

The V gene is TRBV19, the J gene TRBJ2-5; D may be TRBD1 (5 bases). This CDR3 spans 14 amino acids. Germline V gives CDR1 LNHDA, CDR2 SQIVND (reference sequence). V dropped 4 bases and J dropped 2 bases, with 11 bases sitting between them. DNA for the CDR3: TGTGCCAGTAGTAGACAGTCTACTCAAGAGACCCAGTACTTC. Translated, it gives CASSRQSTQETQYF.

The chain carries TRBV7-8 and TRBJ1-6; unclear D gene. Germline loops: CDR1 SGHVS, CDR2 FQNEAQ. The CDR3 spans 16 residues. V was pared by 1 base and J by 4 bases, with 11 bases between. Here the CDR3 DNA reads TGTGCCAGCAGCTTAGTGTCCACAGCTTATAATTCACCCCTCCACTTT. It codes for CASSLVSTAYNSPLHF.

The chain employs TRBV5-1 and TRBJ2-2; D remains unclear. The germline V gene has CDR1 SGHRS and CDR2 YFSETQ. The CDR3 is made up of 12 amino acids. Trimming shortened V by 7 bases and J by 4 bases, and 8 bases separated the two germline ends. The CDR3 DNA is TGCGCCAGCCGGCCGAGCACCGGGGAGCTGTTTTTT. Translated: CASRPSTGELFF.

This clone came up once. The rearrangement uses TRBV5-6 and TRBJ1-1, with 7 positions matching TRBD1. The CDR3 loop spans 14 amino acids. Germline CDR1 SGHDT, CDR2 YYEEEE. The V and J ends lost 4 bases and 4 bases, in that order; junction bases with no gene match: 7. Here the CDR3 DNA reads TGTGCCAGCAGCAAGGGACAGTCCTTCACTGAAGCTTTCTTT. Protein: CASSKGQSFTEAFF.

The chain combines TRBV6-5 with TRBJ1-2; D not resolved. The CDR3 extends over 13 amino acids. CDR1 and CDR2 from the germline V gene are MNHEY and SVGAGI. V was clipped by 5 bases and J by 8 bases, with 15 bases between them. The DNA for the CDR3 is TGTGCCAGCAGTGAAAATAGGGTGGGCGGCTACACCTTC. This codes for CASSENRVGGYTF.

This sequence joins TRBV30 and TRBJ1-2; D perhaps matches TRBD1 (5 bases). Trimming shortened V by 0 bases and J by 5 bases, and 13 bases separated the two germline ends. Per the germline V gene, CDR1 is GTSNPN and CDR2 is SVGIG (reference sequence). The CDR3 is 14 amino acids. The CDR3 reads CAWSVGDSGYGYTF. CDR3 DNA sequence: TGTGCCTGGAGTGTCGGGGACTCGGGGTATGGCTACACCTTC. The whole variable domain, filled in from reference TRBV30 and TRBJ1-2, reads SQTIHQWPATLVQPVGSPLSLECTVEGTSNPNLYWYRQAAGRGLQLLFYSVGIGQISSEVPQNLSASRPQDRQFILSSKKLLLSDSGFYLCAWSVGDSGYGYTFGSGTRLTVV.

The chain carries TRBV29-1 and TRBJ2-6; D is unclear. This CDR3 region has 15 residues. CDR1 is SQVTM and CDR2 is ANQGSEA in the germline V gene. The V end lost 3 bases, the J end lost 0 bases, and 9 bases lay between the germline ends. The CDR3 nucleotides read TGCAGCGTTGACATCGGGTTCTCTGGGGCCAACGTCCTGACTTTC. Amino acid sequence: CSVDIGFSGANVLTF.

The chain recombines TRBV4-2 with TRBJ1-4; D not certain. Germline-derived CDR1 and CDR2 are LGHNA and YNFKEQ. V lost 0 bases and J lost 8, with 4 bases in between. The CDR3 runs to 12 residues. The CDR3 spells CASSQELEKLFF. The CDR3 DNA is TGTGCCAGCAGCCAAGAGCTAGAAAAACTGTTTTTT.

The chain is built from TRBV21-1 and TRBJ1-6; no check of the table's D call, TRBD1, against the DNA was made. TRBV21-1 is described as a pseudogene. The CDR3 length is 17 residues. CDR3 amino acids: CASSNGSSGTGGSPLHF. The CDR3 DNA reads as TGTGCCAGCAGCAATGGTTCCTCCGGGACAGGGGGTTCACCCCTCCACTTT.

CDR3 coding DNA: TGTGCCAGCAGCGTAGACCTTAGCGGGGGGCTCTACAATGAGCAGTTCTTC. Protein sequence: CASSVDLSGGLYNEQFF. This rearrangement joins TRBV9 to TRBJ2-1; 10 bases map to TRBD2. Germline CDR1 reads SGDLS; CDR2 reads YYNGEE. The V segment lost 0 bases and the J segment 3 bases; nucleotides outside the gene matches: 6. This CDR3 contains 17 residues.

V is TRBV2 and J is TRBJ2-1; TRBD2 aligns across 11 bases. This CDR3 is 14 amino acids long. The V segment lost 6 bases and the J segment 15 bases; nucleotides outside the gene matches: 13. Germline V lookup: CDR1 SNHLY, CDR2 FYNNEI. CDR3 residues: CASRSSTSGGSPFF. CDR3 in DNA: TGTGCCAGCAGATCCTCAACTAGCGGGGGCTCCCCGTTCTTC.

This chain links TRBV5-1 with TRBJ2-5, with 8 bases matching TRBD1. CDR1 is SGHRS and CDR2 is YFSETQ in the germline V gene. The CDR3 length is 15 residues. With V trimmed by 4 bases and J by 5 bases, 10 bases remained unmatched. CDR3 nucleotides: TGCGCCAGCAGCGGTTCAAGGACAGGGAGGGAGACCCAGTACTTC. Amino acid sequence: CASSGSRTGRETQYF.

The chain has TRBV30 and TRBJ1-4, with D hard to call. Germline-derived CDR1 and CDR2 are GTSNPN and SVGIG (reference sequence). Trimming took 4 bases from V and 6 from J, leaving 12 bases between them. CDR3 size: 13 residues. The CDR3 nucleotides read TGTGCCTGGATGACCTGGACGGATGAAAAACTGTTTTTT. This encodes CAWMTWTDEKLFF.

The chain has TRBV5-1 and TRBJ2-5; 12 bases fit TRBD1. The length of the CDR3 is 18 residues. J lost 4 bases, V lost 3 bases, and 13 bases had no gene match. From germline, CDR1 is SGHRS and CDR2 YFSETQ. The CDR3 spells CASSSEIPGQGARETQYF. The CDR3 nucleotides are TGCGCCAGCAGCTCGGAGATACCGGGACAGGGGGCCCGAGAGACCCAGTACTTC.

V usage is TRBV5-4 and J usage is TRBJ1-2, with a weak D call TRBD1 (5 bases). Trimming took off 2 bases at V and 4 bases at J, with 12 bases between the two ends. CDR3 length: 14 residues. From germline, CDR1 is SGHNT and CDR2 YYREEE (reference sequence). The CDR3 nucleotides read TGTGCCAGCAGCTTCTCCCCAGGGTCCTATGGCTACACCTTC. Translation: CASSFSPGSYGYTF.

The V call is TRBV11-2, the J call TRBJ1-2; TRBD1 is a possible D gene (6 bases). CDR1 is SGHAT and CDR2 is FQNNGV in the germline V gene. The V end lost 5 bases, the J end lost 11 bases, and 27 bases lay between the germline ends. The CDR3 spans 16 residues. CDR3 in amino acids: CASSISTGTGASGYTF. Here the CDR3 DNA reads TGTGCCAGCAGCATCTCAACAGGGACGGGAGCTTCAGGATACACCTTC.

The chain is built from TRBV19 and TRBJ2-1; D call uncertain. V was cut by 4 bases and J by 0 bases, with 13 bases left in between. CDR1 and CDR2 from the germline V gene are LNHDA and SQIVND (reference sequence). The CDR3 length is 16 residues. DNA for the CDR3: TGTGCCAGTAGTACACTGCCTAGAGCCTCCTACAATGAGCAGTTCTTC. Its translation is CASSTLPRASYNEQFF.

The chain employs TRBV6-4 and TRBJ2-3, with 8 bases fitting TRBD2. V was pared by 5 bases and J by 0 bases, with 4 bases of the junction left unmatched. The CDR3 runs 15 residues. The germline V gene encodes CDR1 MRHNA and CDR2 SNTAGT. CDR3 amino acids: CASSRTSLSTDTQYF. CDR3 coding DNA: TGTGCCAGCAGTCGGACTAGCCTTAGCACAGATACGCAGTATTTT.

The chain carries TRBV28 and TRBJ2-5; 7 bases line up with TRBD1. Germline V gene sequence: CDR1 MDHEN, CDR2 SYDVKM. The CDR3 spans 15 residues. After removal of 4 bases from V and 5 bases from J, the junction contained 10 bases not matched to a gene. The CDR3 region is CASSSGQAQRETQYF. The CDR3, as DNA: TGTGCCAGCAGTTCAGGACAGGCCCAGAGGGAGACCCAGTACTTC.

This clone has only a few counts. This CDR3 reads CASSPVAGGDGYTF. The CDR3 region has the DNA TGTGCCAGCTCACCGGTAGCAGGTGGGGATGGCTACACCTTC. The V and J genes are TRBV18 and TRBJ1-2; no firm D call. The CDR3 extends over 14 amino acids. Germline CDR1 is KGHSH and CDR2 is LQKENI. The V end was cut by 3 bases, the J end by 6 bases, with 14 bases between.

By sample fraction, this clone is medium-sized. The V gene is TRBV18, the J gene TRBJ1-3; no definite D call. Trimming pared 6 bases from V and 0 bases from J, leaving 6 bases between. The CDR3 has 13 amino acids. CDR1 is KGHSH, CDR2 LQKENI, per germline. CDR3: CASSQISGNTIYF. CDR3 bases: TGTGCCAGCTCTCAGATCTCTGGAAACACCATATATTTT.

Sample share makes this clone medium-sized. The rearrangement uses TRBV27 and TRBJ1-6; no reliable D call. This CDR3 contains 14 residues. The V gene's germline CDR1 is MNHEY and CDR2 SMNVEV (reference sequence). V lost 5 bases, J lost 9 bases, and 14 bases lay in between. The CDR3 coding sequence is TGTGCCAGCAGTACCCCCACGGTCTTTTCACCCCTCCACTTT. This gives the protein CASSTPTVFSPLHF.

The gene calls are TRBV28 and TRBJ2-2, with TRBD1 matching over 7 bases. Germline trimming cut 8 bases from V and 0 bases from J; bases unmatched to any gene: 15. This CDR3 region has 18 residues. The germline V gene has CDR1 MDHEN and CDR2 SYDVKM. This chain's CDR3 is CASGLTGPGLANTGELFF. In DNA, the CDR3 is TGTGCCAGCGGCTTGACAGGGCCCGGCCTCGCGAACACCGGGGAGCTGTTTTTT. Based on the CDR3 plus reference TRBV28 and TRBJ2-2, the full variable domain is DVKVTQSSRYLVKRTGEKVFLECVQDMDHENMFWYRQDPGLGLRLIYFSYDVKMKEKGDIPEGYSVSREKKERFSLILESASTNQTSMYLCASGLTGPGLANTGELFFGEGSRLTVL.

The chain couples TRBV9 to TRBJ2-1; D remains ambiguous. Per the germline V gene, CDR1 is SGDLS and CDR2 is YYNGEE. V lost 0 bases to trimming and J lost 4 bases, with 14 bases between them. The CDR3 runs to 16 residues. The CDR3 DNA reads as TGTGCCAGCAGCGTAGGGTTGGGCGCCTCTTACAATGAGCAGTTCTTC. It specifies CASSVGLGASYNEQFF.